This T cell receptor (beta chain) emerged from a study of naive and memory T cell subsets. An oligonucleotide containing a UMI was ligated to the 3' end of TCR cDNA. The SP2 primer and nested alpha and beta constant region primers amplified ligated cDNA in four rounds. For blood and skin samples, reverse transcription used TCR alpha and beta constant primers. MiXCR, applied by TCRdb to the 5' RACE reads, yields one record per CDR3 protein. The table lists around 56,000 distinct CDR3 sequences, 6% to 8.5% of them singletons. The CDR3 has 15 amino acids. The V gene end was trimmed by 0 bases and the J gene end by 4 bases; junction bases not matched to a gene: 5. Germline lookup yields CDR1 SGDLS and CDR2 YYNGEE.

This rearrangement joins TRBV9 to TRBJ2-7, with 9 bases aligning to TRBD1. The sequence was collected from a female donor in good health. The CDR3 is CASSVGTGVWYEQYF. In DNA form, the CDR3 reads TGTGCCAGCAGCGTAGGGACAGGGGTTTGGTACGAGCAGTACTTC.